This T cell receptor (beta chain) was captured by sequencing in a study of metastatic and nonmetastatic thyroid tumors. Study summary: Comparison of repertoires was carried out across blood and tumor or nodule tissue from malignant and benign thyroid patients.

The ends were cut back, 3 bases at V and 0 bases at J, with 20 bases in the middle. This CDR3 is 18 amino acids long. The germline V gene has CDR1 LNHNV and CDR2 YYDKDF (reference sequence). All patients were treatment-naive before thyroid surgery. In the authors' workflow: To classify distant metastasis in papillary thyroid cancer, a model was built from CDR3 differences across clinicopathological groups. MiXCR reprocessed the PCR reads for TCRdb. For this entry, the V and J calls and clone size follow TCRdb and not the study's own pipeline. The sample carries roughly 13,000 clones, 25% to 30% recorded once.

The chain carries TRBV15 and TRBJ1-2; a possible D gene is TRBD1 (6 bases). The sequence derives from a female donor with papillary thyroid cancer or a benign thyroid nodule (not recorded which). Some clones in this sample may be carry-over from other donors' samples. Sequencing was done on a sample of tumor tissue. The CDR3, as DNA: TGTGCCACCAGCAGTTTATTATCCGGGTCAGGGGCTAACTATGGCTACACCTTC. As protein: CATSSLLSGSGANYGYTF.